The 15 T cell receptor beta chains presented below share a single source sample, sequenced in a study of shared clonotypes between healthy human individuals. Data came from immunoSEQ multiplex PCR; TCRdb stores just in-frame clones and leaves some out. The sample lists millions of clones, 85% to 95% occurring once. Sequencing input: naive CD4+ T cells from PBMCs. Subset indicated: CD45RA+ positively selected. These receptors all stem from a man aged 18 to 30 in good health. Some clones in this sample may be carry-over from other donors' samples.

This clone occurred once. The chain recombines TRBV7-3 with TRBJ2-1, with 7 bases fitting TRBD2. CDR1 is SGHTA, CDR2 FQGTGA, per germline. The CDR3 contains 15 residues. V gave up 4 bases and J gave up 7 bases; unmatched junction bases: 10. The CDR3: CASSSEGLGGNEQFF. The CDR3 DNA reads as TGTGCCAGCAGCTCCGAGGGCCTGGGGGGGAATGAGCAGTTCTTC.

V gene TRBV7-6 combines with J gene TRBJ2-1, with unresolved D. V lost 1 base, J lost 3 bases, and 10 bases lay in between. There are 15 residues in the CDR3. The germline V gene has CDR1 SGHVS and CDR2 FNYEAQ. The CDR3 DNA follows: TGTGCCAGCAGCTTAGTGAGTGTTTACTACAATGAGCAGTTCTTC. Translated, it gives CASSLVSVYYNEQFF.

The gene calls are TRBV7-3 and TRBJ2-1; the match to TRBD2 covers 13 bases. V was pared by 8 bases and J by 5 bases, with 3 bases of the junction left unmatched. The CDR3 runs to 14 residues. Germline V lookup: CDR1 SGHTA, CDR2 FQGTGA. The CDR3 nucleotides read TGTGCCAGCCACGGGACTAGCGGGGACAATGAGCAGTTCTTC. Protein sequence: CASHGTSGDNEQFF.

As regards this clone: The same CDR3 can be traced to other DNA sequences in this sample. V usage is TRBV7-3 and J usage is TRBJ2-5; D is uncertain. Trimming took off 2 bases at V and 2 bases at J, with 6 bases between the two ends. This CDR3 has 13 residues. Per germline, CDR1 SGHTA and CDR2 FQGTGA. CDR3 sequence reads: CASSLQVQETQYF. The CDR3 DNA reads TGTGCCAGCAGCTTACAGGTTCAAGAGACCCAGTACTTC.

The chain has TRBV7-9 and TRBJ1-3; D not resolved. V lost 1 base and J lost 3, with 16 bases in between. CDR3 length: 17 residues. CDR1 is SEHNR and CDR2 is FQNEAQ in the germline V gene (reference sequence). CDR3 DNA sequence: TGTGCCAGCAGCTTAGTGCGGGATTATATTTATGGAAACACCATATATTTT. Encoded protein: CASSLVRDYIYGNTIYF. The complete variable domain, with remaining parts taken from reference TRBV7-9 and TRBJ1-3, reads DTGVSQNPRHKITKRGQNVTFRCDPISEHNRLYWYRQTLGQGPEFLTYFQNEAQLEKSRLLSDRFSAERPKGSFSTLEIQRTEQGDSAMYLCASSLVRDYIYGNTIYFGEGSWLTVV.

The chain is built from TRBV2 and TRBJ1-5; no clear D. Per germline, CDR1 SNHLY and CDR2 FYNNEI. Trimming pared 3 bases from V and 11 bases from J, leaving 17 bases between. This CDR3 has 14 amino acids. CDR3 loop: CASSDPSGRGAQHF. Written as DNA, the CDR3 is TGTGCCAGCAGTGATCCAAGCGGGCGGGGAGCCCAGCATTTT. The full variable domain, rest sourced from reference TRBV2 and TRBJ1-5, is EPEVTQTPSHQVTQMGQEVILRCVPISNHLYFYWYRQILGQKVEFLVSFYNNEISEKSEIFDDQFSVERPDGSNFTLKIRSTKLEDSAMYFCASSDPSGRGAQHFGDGTRLSIL.

This clone came up once. The V and J genes are TRBV19 and TRBJ1-4; no clear D gene. V was trimmed by 1 base and J by 8 bases, leaving 11 bases between them. The CDR3 length is 14 residues. CDR1 and CDR2 (germline): LNHDA, SQIVND (reference sequence). CDR3 residues: CASSIVVFGEKLFF. In DNA form, the CDR3 reads TGTGCCAGTAGTATAGTCGTCTTTGGAGAAAAACTGTTTTTT.

CDR3 sequence: CASSTVSGAEQFF. Here the CDR3 DNA reads TGTGCCAGCAGCACCGTTTCTGGGGCTGAGCAGTTCTTC. The rearrangement uses TRBV9 and TRBJ2-1; D is possibly TRBD1 (5 bases). The CDR3 is made up of 13 amino acids. CDR1 is SGDLS, CDR2 YYNGEE, per germline. V was shortened by 4 bases and J by 9 bases, with 14 bases between the two germline ends.

The J gene is TRBJ2-7, the V gene TRBV10-3, with TRBD1 identical over 8 bases. CDR1 and CDR2 (germline): ENHRY, SYGVKD. The CDR3 sequence is 14 residues long. V was clipped by 5 bases and J by 5 bases; unmatched bases: 8. The CDR3 sequence is CAISTGQGSHEQYF. The CDR3 DNA reads TGTGCCATCAGTACCGGACAGGGTAGTCACGAGCAGTACTTC.

This sequence joins TRBV5-8 and TRBJ1-5; D gene uncertain. In germline, CDR1 is SGHTS, CDR2 YDEGEE. The CDR3 is 14 amino acids. V dropped 1 base and J dropped 6 bases, with 11 bases sitting between them. This CDR3 is CASSLYSIAQPQHF. The CDR3 bases are TGTGCCAGCAGCTTGTATTCTATCGCTCAGCCCCAGCATTTT.

The chain employs TRBV13 and TRBJ2-7; D is perhaps TRBD2 (5 bases). CDR1 is PRHDT, CDR2 FYEKMQ, per germline (reference sequence). The CDR3 totals 15 residues. With 2 bases removed from V and 0 bases from J, the gap between germline ends came to 11 bases. The CDR3 DNA follows: TGTGCCAGCAGCTTACGTGCGGGCCTCTCCTACGAGCAGTACTTC. Translated, it gives CASSLRAGLSYEQYF.

The chain uses TRBV6-1 and TRBJ1-2; the match to TRBD1 covers 9 bases. Germline lookup yields CDR1 MNHNS and CDR2 SASEGT. The CDR3 totals 14 residues. After removal of 6 bases from V and 5 bases from J, the junction contained 7 bases not matched to a gene. CDR3 sequence (DNA): TGTGCCAGCAGGAGGACAGGGGAGGGGTATGGCTACACCTTC. This translates into CASRRTGEGYGYTF.

This clone was seen once. This chain links TRBV2 with TRBJ2-1; TRBD1 might be the D (6 bases). The germline gives CDR1 SNHLY, CDR2 FYNNEI. V lost 0 bases, J lost 7 bases, and 19 bases lay in between. This CDR3 is 17 amino acids long. CDR3 sequence (DNA): TGTGCCAGCAGTGAAGCGCTTCGGCCTATTCAGGGGAATGAGCAGTTCTTC. This gives the protein CASSEALRPIQGNEQFF.

A word on this clone: An end of the junction differs from the germline gene, which may be a read error. This chain connects TRBV6-6 to TRBJ2-7; weak D call: TRBD2 (6 bases). The CDR3 spans 14 residues. Germline lookup yields CDR1 MNHNY and CDR2 SVGAGI (reference sequence). CDR3 nucleotide sequence: TGTGCCAGCAGTCTCACCGGGACTCTCTACGGGCAGTACTTC. Protein sequence: CASSLTGTLYGQYF.

The rearrangement links TRBV7-8 to TRBJ2-5; D may correspond to TRBD1 or TRBD2 (6 bases each). V lost 4 bases and J lost 0, with 15 bases in between. CDR1 SGHVS and CDR2 FQNEAQ come from the germline V gene. This CDR3 spans 16 amino acids. The CDR3 reads CASSSLRGVDQETQYF. The CDR3 region has the DNA TGTGCCAGCAGCTCTTTGAGGGGGGTCGACCAAGAGACCCAGTACTTC.